These 26 T cell receptor beta chains came from one sample sequenced in a study of T cell responses to AZD1222 COVID-19 vaccine. The repertoire was sequenced with immunoSEQ multiplex PCR; TCRdb's copy has only in-frame clones and lacks some. The sample contains approximately 120,000 clones, about 83% of which appear only once. The sequencing here drew on peripheral blood, taken on day 0 of AZD1222 vaccination. The receptor source for this set is an adult in good health.

The rearrangement links TRBV28 to TRBJ2-3, with D hard to call. CDR1 and CDR2 (germline): MDHEN, SYDVKM. Trimming took off 5 bases at V and 0 bases at J, with 15 bases between the two ends. This CDR3 region has 16 residues. The CDR3 spells CASSPPWAPSTDTQYF. DNA for the CDR3: TGTGCCAGCAGTCCCCCCTGGGCACCGAGCACAGATACGCAGTATTTT.

The chain joins TRBV19 to TRBJ2-1; 7 nucleotides agree with TRBD2. The CDR3 is 14 amino acids. The V and J ends lost 8 bases and 10 bases, in that order; junction bases with no gene match: 14. Germline V gives CDR1 LNHDA, CDR2 SQIVND (reference sequence). The CDR3 sequence: CASLSTSPRKEQFF. CDR3 nucleotide sequence: TGTGCCAGTCTATCGACTAGCCCTCGGAAGGAGCAGTTCTTC.

The chain uses TRBV7-3 and TRBJ2-2; no firm D call. This CDR3 is built from 15 residues. Germline lookup yields CDR1 SGHTA and CDR2 FQGTGA. V shed 2 bases and J shed 0 bases, with 7 bases lying between them. CDR3 in amino acids: CASSLHMANTGELFF. DNA of the CDR3: TGTGCCAGCAGCTTACACATGGCGAACACCGGGGAGCTGTTTTTT.

CDR3 protein: CASKIRTGDNEQFF. The CDR3 DNA reads as TGTGCCAGCAAAATACGGACGGGGGACAATGAGCAGTTCTTC. V and J are TRBV6-1 and TRBJ2-1; tentatively, D is TRBD2 (6 bases). The V end lost 7 bases, the J end lost 5 bases, and 15 bases lay between the germline ends. The germline V gene encodes CDR1 MNHNS and CDR2 SASEGT. The CDR3 has 14 amino acids.

This chain joins TRBV5-6 and TRBJ2-1; TRBD2 aligns across 11 bases. V lost 2 bases to trimming and J lost 0 bases; unmatched junction nucleotides: 4. This CDR3 contains 17 residues. CDR1 is SGHDT, CDR2 YYEEEE, per germline. CDR3 loop: CASSFGLAGSSYNEQFF. The CDR3 nucleotides are TGTGCCAGCAGCTTCGGACTAGCGGGTAGCTCCTACAATGAGCAGTTCTTC. The variable domain in full, completed from reference TRBV5-6 and TRBJ2-1, reads DAGVTQSPTHLIKTRGQQVTLRCSPKSGHDTVSWYQQALGQGPQFIFQYYEEEERQRGNFPDRFSGHQFPNYSSELNVNALLLGDSALYLCASSFGLAGSSYNEQFFGPGTRLTVL.

The CDR3 DNA follows: TGTGCCAGCAGTGAATACAGGGGGGACGTGGAGCAGTTCTTC. Its protein product is CASSEYRGDVEQFF. The chain carries TRBV2 and TRBJ2-1; TRBD1 matches 8 bases. Per the germline V gene, CDR1 is SNHLY and CDR2 is FYNNEI. The V gene end was trimmed by 2 bases and the J gene end by 10 bases; junction bases not matched to a gene: 7. The CDR3 sequence is 14 residues long.

The rearrangement links TRBV5-8 to TRBJ1-6; no reliable D call. The CDR3 is made up of 14 amino acids. Between the trimmed V and J ends, which lost 6 bases and 7 bases, there was a span of 14 bases. Per germline, CDR1 SGHTS and CDR2 YDEGEE. As DNA, the CDR3 is TGTGCCAGCATCAGCCCGACCCTGAATTCACCCCTCCACTTT. Its protein product is CASISPTLNSPLHF.

The rearrangement uses TRBV19 and TRBJ1-5; TRBD1 matches at 7 bases. Germline trimming cut 8 bases from V and 0 bases from J; bases unmatched to any gene: 4. The germline gives CDR1 LNHDA, CDR2 SQIVND (reference sequence). The CDR3 totals 14 residues. In nucleotides, the CDR3 is TGTGCCAGTTCGGACAGGCATAGCAATCAGCCCCAGCATTTT. It translates to CASSDRHSNQPQHF.

J is TRBJ1-3 and V is TRBV20-1; tentatively, D is TRBD1 (6 bases). CDR1 and CDR2 from the germline V gene are DFQATT and SNEGSKA (reference sequence). Trimming removed 3 bases at V and 4 bases at J, with 10 bases between. The CDR3 is 13 residues long. CDR3 bases: TGCAGTGCTAGTCGGACAGCAGGAAACACCATATATTTT. Amino acid sequence: CSASRTAGNTIYF.

This chain joins TRBV5-4 and TRBJ1-3, with 9 nucleotides matching TRBD1. The germline V gene has CDR1 SGHNT and CDR2 YYREEE (reference sequence). The CDR3 contains 15 residues. The V gene end was trimmed by 0 bases and the J gene end by 4 bases; junction bases not matched to a gene: 2. The CDR3, as DNA: TGTGCCAGCAGCTTGGCCGGGACAGGGGGAAACACCATATATTTT. It is translated as CASSLAGTGGNTIYF.

V and J are TRBV7-9 and TRBJ1-2, with TRBD1 matching 8 bases. CDR3 length: 14 residues. Germline CDR1 is SEHNR and CDR2 is FQNEAQ (reference sequence). The ends lost 5 bases at V and 3 bases at J; junction bases unmatched: 5. CDR3 in DNA: TGTGCCAGCAGCAAAGCAGGGGGCGACTATGGCTACACCTTC. It yields the protein CASSKAGGDYGYTF.

V is TRBV18 and J is TRBJ2-3; no definite D call. Between the trimmed V and J ends, which lost 5 bases and 6 bases, there was a span of 9 bases. This CDR3 has 12 amino acids. Germline V gene sequence: CDR1 KGHSH, CDR2 LQKENI. In DNA form, the CDR3 reads TGTGCCAGCTCAGCCTCGGTCGATACGCAGTATTTT. Its translation: CASSASVDTQYF. The full variable domain, in which reference TRBV18 and TRBJ2-3 provide the parts outside the CDR3, is NAGVMQNPRHLVRRRGQEARLRCSPMKGHSHVYWYRQLPEEGLKFMVYLQKENIIDESGMPKERFSAEFPKEGPSILRIQQVVRGDSAAYFCASSASVDTQYFGPGTRLTVL.

V and J are TRBV28 and TRBJ2-2; 9 bases align to TRBD2. The junction had 3 bases not matched to a gene; V was cut back by 3 bases and J by 4 bases. The CDR3 totals 15 residues. Germline CDR1 MDHEN, CDR2 SYDVKM. CDR3 bases: TGTGCCAGCAGTTTGGCGGGAGGGCCCACCGGGGAGCTGTTTTTT. It codes for CASSLAGGPTGELFF.

The chain recombines TRBV6-5 with TRBJ1-4; D gene ambiguous. Germline loops: CDR1 MNHEY, CDR2 SVGAGI. The CDR3 runs to 15 residues. Trimming shortened V by 8 bases and J by 3 bases, and 16 bases separated the two germline ends. CDR3 amino acids: CASHLTSAPNEKLFF. Here the CDR3 DNA reads TGTGCCAGCCACCTGACATCGGCTCCTAATGAAAAACTGTTTTTT.

This clone has more than one count but fewer than ten. The chain has TRBV25-1 and TRBJ2-3; D perhaps matches TRBD2 (6 bases). Germline V gives CDR1 MGHDK, CDR2 SYGVNS. Trimming left V 3 bases short and J 4 bases short, with 8 bases between. The CDR3 spans 13 residues. CDR3 DNA: TGTGCCAGCAGTGATGGAGGGGCAGATACGCAGTATTTT. Protein product: CASSDGGADTQYF. The full variable domain, its missing parts supplied by reference TRBV25-1 and TRBJ2-3, is EADIYQTPRYLVIGTGKKITLECSQTMGHDKMYWYQQDPGMELHLIHYSYGVNSTEKGDLSSESTVSRIRTEHFPLTLESARPSHTSQYLCASSDGGADTQYFGPGTRLTVL.

J is TRBJ2-1 and V is TRBV7-9; 8 bases align to TRBD2. Germline-derived CDR1 and CDR2 are SEHNR and FQNEAQ (reference sequence). Trimming cost V 5 bases and J 10 bases; bases outside gene matches: 19. This CDR3 has 17 residues. The CDR3 bases are TGTGCCAGCAGCCCGTACAGGGTAGGGGTAGCGGGAAACGAGCAGTTCTTC. Translation: CASSPYRVGVAGNEQFF.

The gene calls are TRBV19 and TRBJ2-5; 9 bases agree with TRBD1. CDR1 and CDR2 (germline): LNHDA, SQIVND (reference sequence). The CDR3 length is 14 residues. Trimming removed 7 bases from V and 5 bases from J; junction bases left unmatched: 8. The CDR3 protein is CASTEGTGTETQYF. The CDR3 nucleotides read TGTGCCAGTACCGAGGGGACAGGGACGGAGACCCAGTACTTC.

The chain is built from TRBV30 and TRBJ1-3; D unclear. The CDR3 runs 13 residues. The germline gives CDR1 GTSNPN, CDR2 SVGIG (reference sequence). Trimming shortened V by 0 bases and J by 0 bases, and 3 bases separated the two germline ends. The CDR3 sequence: CAWSVLSGNTIYF. For the CDR3, the DNA is TGTGCCTGGAGTGTCCTCTCTGGAAACACCATATATTTT.

V usage is TRBV29-1 and J usage is TRBJ1-2; 8 bases align to TRBD1. V gave up 7 bases and J gave up 3 bases; unmatched junction bases: 7. The CDR3 spans 13 residues. Per the germline V gene, CDR1 is SQVTM and CDR2 is ANQGSEA. CDR3 in DNA: TGCAGCGGAGGGGACAGGCTGGACTATGGCTACACCTTC. As protein: CSGGDRLDYGYTF.

This chain uses TRBV29-1 with TRBJ2-1; D might be TRBD1 (5 bases). Trimming removed 5 bases from V and 4 bases from J, with 15 bases in between. In germline, CDR1 is SQVTM, CDR2 ANQGSEA. The CDR3 has 14 amino acids. The CDR3, as DNA: TGCAGCGTTAAACAACGAGCAGGGTACAATGAGCAGTTCTTC. This gives the protein CSVKQRAGYNEQFF.

V usage is TRBV3-1 (or the pseudogene TRBV3-2) and J usage is TRBJ1-6, with D possibly TRBD1 on 6 matching bases. The CDR3 spans 16 residues. From germline, CDR1 is LGHDT and CDR2 YNNKEL (reference sequence). Between the trimmed V and J ends, which lost 3 bases and 6 bases, there was a span of 15 bases. This chain's CDR3 is CASSQGMGGFNSPLHF. CDR3 in DNA: TGTGCCAGCAGCCAGGGGATGGGGGGCTTTAATTCACCCCTCCACTTT.

The CDR3 is CASRPRNYNQPQHF. The DNA for the CDR3 is TGTGCCAGCAGACCTCGGAACTACAATCAGCCCCAGCATTTT. The chain carries TRBV6-2 or TRBV6-3 and TRBJ1-5; D gene uncertain. Germline CDR1 and CDR2: MNHEY and SVGEGT. This CDR3 is 14 amino acids long. Between the trimmed V and J ends, which lost 6 bases and 3 bases, there was a span of 12 bases.

This sequence joins TRBV12-5 and TRBJ2-3; perhaps TRBD1 as D (6 bases). The CDR3 consists of 19 residues. V was pared by 3 bases and J by 4 bases, with 26 bases between. The germline gives CDR1 LGHNT, CDR2 FRNRAP. The CDR3 spells CASGFLVVEGVRVADTQYF. The CDR3 DNA reads as TGTGCTAGTGGTTTTTTAGTGGTTGAGGGGGTCCGAGTTGCAGATACGCAGTATTTT. Filled out from reference TRBV12-5 and TRBJ2-3, the complete variable domain reads DARVTQTPRHKVTEMGQEVTMRCQPILGHNTVFWYRQTMMQGLELLAYFRNRAPLDDSGMPKDRFSAEMPDATLATLKIQPSEPRDSAVYFCASGFLVVEGVRVADTQYFGPGTRLTVL.

V usage is TRBV5-1 and J usage is TRBJ2-2; tentative D call: TRBD1 (7 bases). V shed 0 bases and J shed 0 bases, with 12 bases lying between them. Germline loops: CDR1 SGHRS, CDR2 YFSETQ. The CDR3 is 17 residues long. The CDR3: CASSLAQGGSNTGELFF. CDR3 nucleotide sequence: TGCGCCAGCAGCTTGGCGCAGGGGGGATCGAACACCGGGGAGCTGTTTTTT.

The rearrangement joins TRBV7-2 to TRBJ2-7; the D gene is possibly TRBD1 (6 bases). Germline V gives CDR1 SGHTA, CDR2 FQGNSA. The CDR3 contains 19 residues. V was clipped by 1 base and J by 0 bases, with 22 bases between them. In DNA, the CDR3 is TGTGCCAGCAGCTTAGGGTCTGTCGTGACAGGACGGAGCTCCTACGAGCAGTACTTC. Amino acid sequence: CASSLGSVVTGRSSYEQYF.

The chain links TRBV24-1 to TRBJ2-3, with 7 positions matching TRBD1. J gave up 4 bases and V 9 bases, and 9 bases lay outside the gene matches. The CDR3 sequence is 14 residues long. Germline CDR1 is KGHDR and CDR2 is SFDVKD. For the CDR3, the DNA is TGTGCCACCGGACCGACAGGGTTGGCAGATACGCAGTATTTT. Translated, it gives CATGPTGLADTQYF.